This T cell receptor (beta chain) was found in a study of T cell responses to AZD1222 COVID-19 vaccine. Study observations and caveats: Baseline seropositivity characterized only a handful of AZD1222 recipients. A rise in Spike-specific TCR breadth and depth followed two AZD1222 doses. Donors, mostly white British, included more females; clonal diversity was possibly underestimated.

Sequencing was performed with immunoSEQ multiplex PCR; in TCRdb, only in-frame clones are kept and a portion is missing. The data hold about 150,000 clones, with around nine tenths observed a single time. Trimming took 5 bases from V and 4 from J, leaving 6 bases between them. CDR1 is SGHVS, CDR2 FQNEAQ, per germline. The CDR3 length is 11 residues. To note about this clone: Its antigen is unidentified.

Sequenced here: peripheral blood, sampled on day 0 of AZD1222 vaccination. The sequence derives from an adult in good health. The rearrangement links TRBV7-8 to TRBJ2-7; D remains ambiguous. The CDR3, as DNA: TGTGCCAGCAGCCCAAATTACGAGCAGTACTTC. Translation: CASSPNYEQYF.